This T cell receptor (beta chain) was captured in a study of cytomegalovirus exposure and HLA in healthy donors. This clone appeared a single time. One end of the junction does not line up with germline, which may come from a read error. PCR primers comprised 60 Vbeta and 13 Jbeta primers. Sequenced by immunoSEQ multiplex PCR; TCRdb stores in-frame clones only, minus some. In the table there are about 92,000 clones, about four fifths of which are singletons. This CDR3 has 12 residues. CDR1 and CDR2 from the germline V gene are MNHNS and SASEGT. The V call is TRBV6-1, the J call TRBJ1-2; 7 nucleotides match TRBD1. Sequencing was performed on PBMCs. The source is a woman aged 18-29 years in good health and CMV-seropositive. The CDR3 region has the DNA TGTGCAGCTGGGGCAGGGGGGTATGCCTACACCTTC. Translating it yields CAAGAGGYAYTF.